A selection of T cell receptor beta chains follows, all from one sample in a study of T cell changes during pregnancy in multiple sclerosis. TCRdb keeps only in-frame clones here, not all; method: immunoSEQ multiplex PCR. The sample has 49,000 or so clones; 85% to 95% are singletons. The sample in question was CD4+ T cells from peripheral blood mononuclear cells, obtained in the second trimester of pregnancy. The receptors come from a female donor in good health, enrolled as a control in a pregnancy study. Each CDR3 is given with its conserved first and last residue. Fields, in order: clone size, V gene, J gene, D gene, CDR3 protein, CDR3 DNA. The D gene is left open where the match is weak. Size is stated for part of the rows, as once, few or many counts, or as a class when the clone is expanded.

abundance: -; v_gene: TRBV9; j_gene: TRBJ2-6; d_gene: TRBD1; CDR3aa: CASSVVRTGDSGANVLTF; CDR3nt: TGTGCCAGCAGCGTAGTAAGGACAGGGGACTCTGGGGCCAACGTCCTGACTTTC
abundance: -; v_gene: TRBV4-1; j_gene: TRBJ1-1; d_gene: -; CDR3aa: CASSQPQEVPEAFF; CDR3nt: TGCGCCAGCAGCCAACCCCAGGAGGTCCCTGAAGCTTTCTTT
abundance: once; v_gene: TRBV18; j_gene: TRBJ2-5; d_gene: -; CDR3aa: CASSPGTPARETQYF; CDR3nt: TGTGCCAGCTCACCCGGGACACCGGCGCGAGAGACCCAGTACTTC
abundance: -; v_gene: TRBV10-2; j_gene: TRBJ1-1; d_gene: -; CDR3aa: CASSEQGHTEAFF; CDR3nt: TGCGCCAGCAGTGAACAGGGACACACTGAAGCTTTCTTT
abundance: -; v_gene: TRBV19; j_gene: TRBJ1-2; d_gene: -; CDR3aa: CASSTRQAYGYTF; CDR3nt: TGTGCCAGTAGTACCCGACAGGCCTATGGCTACACCTTC
abundance: -; v_gene: TRBV6-5; j_gene: TRBJ1-2; d_gene: -; CDR3aa: CASSLQGFYGYTF; CDR3nt: TGTGCCAGCAGTTTACAGGGTTTCTATGGCTACACCTTC
abundance: -; v_gene: TRBV10-3; j_gene: TRBJ2-3; d_gene: TRBD2; CDR3aa: CAIRESVILAGGRGTDTQYF; CDR3nt: TGTGCCATCAGAGAGTCGGTGATACTAGCGGGGGGGCGGGGCACAGATACGCAGTATTTT
abundance: -; v_gene: TRBV15; j_gene: TRBJ1-2; d_gene: -; CDR3aa: CATSRDAGSIYGYTF; CDR3nt: TGTGCCACCAGCAGAGATGCAGGGTCAATCTATGGCTACACCTTC
abundance: -; v_gene: TRBV5-6; j_gene: TRBJ1-3; d_gene: TRBD1; CDR3aa: CASSLEGTEYGNTIYF; CDR3nt: TGTGCCAGCAGCTTGGAGGGGACAGAATATGGAAACACCATATATTTT
abundance: -; v_gene: TRBV25-1; j_gene: TRBJ2-7; d_gene: TRBD1; CDR3aa: CASSPPLTGAHEQYF; CDR3nt: TGTGCCAGCAGTCCCCCTCTGACAGGGGCCCACGAGCAGTACTTC
abundance: -; v_gene: TRBV7-9; j_gene: TRBJ2-3; d_gene: -; CDR3aa: CASSLVRGVDTQYF; CDR3nt: TGTGCCAGCAGCTTAGTTAGAGGTGTAGATACGCAGTATTTT
abundance: -; v_gene: TRBV7-3; j_gene: TRBJ1-1; d_gene: TRBD1; CDR3aa: CASSSDRGGTEAFF; CDR3nt: TGTGCCAGCAGCTCGGACAGGGGCGGCACTGAAGCTTTCTTT
abundance: -; v_gene: TRBV2; j_gene: TRBJ2-6; d_gene: TRBD1; CDR3aa: CASRIDRASGANVLTF; CDR3nt: TGTGCCAGCAGAATAGACAGGGCCTCTGGGGCCAACGTCCTGACTTTC
abundance: once; v_gene: TRBV5-4; j_gene: TRBJ2-7; d_gene: TRBD2; CDR3aa: CASSLTAGGFIEQYF; CDR3nt: TGTGCCAGCAGCTTAACGGCGGGGGGGTTCATCGAGCAGTACTTC
abundance: -; v_gene: TRBV9; j_gene: TRBJ1-2; d_gene: -; CDR3aa: CASSVDGPWGYTF; CDR3nt: TGTGCCAGCAGCGTAGATGGGCCCTGGGGCTACACCTTC
abundance: -; v_gene: TRBV30; j_gene: TRBJ2-1; d_gene: -; CDR3aa: CAWSVLTYNEQFF; CDR3nt: TGTGCCTGGAGTGTTTTAACCTACAATGAGCAGTTCTTC
abundance: -; v_gene: TRBV12-5; j_gene: TRBJ2-7; d_gene: -; CDR3aa: CASGLVLGRRSSYEQYF; CDR3nt: TGTGCTAGTGGTTTGGTACTGGGCAGGAGGTCCTCCTACGAGCAGTACTTC
abundance: -; v_gene: TRBV29-1; j_gene: TRBJ1-2; d_gene: -; CDR3aa: CSVGQAQDYGYTF; CDR3nt: TGCAGCGTTGGCCAGGCCCAGGACTATGGCTACACCTTC
abundance: -; v_gene: TRBV7-2; j_gene: TRBJ2-5; d_gene: -; CDR3aa: CASSLARAETQYF; CDR3nt: TGTGCCAGCAGCTTAGCCAGGGCAGAGACCCAGTACTTC
abundance: -; v_gene: TRBV18; j_gene: TRBJ2-1; d_gene: TRBD2; CDR3aa: CASSPPASGGSNEQFF; CDR3nt: TGTGCCAGCTCACCACCGGCTAGCGGGGGCTCCAATGAGCAGTTCTTC
abundance: once; v_gene: TRBV6-6; j_gene: TRBJ2-3; d_gene: -; CDR3aa: CASSPRASTFTDTQYF; CDR3nt: TGTGCCAGCAGCCCCAGGGCCTCGACATTCACAGATACGCAGTATTTT
abundance: -; v_gene: TRBV30; j_gene: TRBJ1-1; d_gene: -; CDR3aa: CAWKGLPNTEAFF; CDR3nt: TGTGCCTGGAAAGGACTCCCGAACACTGAAGCTTTCTTT
abundance: -; v_gene: TRBV30; j_gene: TRBJ1-2; d_gene: -; CDR3aa: CAWSDMVAGSIYGYTF; CDR3nt: TGTGCCTGGAGTGATATGGTTGCAGGGTCGATCTATGGCTACACCTTC
abundance: -; v_gene: TRBV25-1; j_gene: TRBJ2-7; d_gene: TRBD1; CDR3aa: CASRDQGAYEQYF; CDR3nt: TGTGCCAGCAGGGATCAGGGGGCCTACGAGCAGTACTTC
abundance: -; v_gene: TRBV7-2; j_gene: TRBJ1-3; d_gene: -; CDR3aa: CASSLVQGNTIYF; CDR3nt: TGTGCCAGCAGCTTAGTACAGGGAAACACCATATATTTT
abundance: -; v_gene: TRBV6-1; j_gene: TRBJ1-6; d_gene: -; CDR3aa: CASSEAGGNSPLHF; CDR3nt: TGTGCCAGCAGTGAAGCAGGGGGTAATTCACCCCTCCACTTT
abundance: -; v_gene: TRBV9; j_gene: TRBJ1-2; d_gene: -; CDR3aa: CASSVGDRPYGYTF; CDR3nt: TGTGCCAGCAGCGTAGGAGACAGACCCTATGGCTACACCTTC
abundance: -; v_gene: TRBV29-1; j_gene: TRBJ1-1; d_gene: TRBD1; CDR3aa: CSVETGVGTEAFF; CDR3nt: TGCAGCGTTGAGACAGGGGTGGGGACTGAAGCTTTCTTT
abundance: -; v_gene: TRBV7-8; j_gene: TRBJ1-2; d_gene: TRBD1; CDR3aa: CASSLRTGTNYGYTF; CDR3nt: TGTGCCAGCAGCTTGCGGACAGGGACTAACTATGGCTACACCTTC
abundance: once; v_gene: TRBV18; j_gene: TRBJ1-1; d_gene: -; CDR3aa: CASSPIGRDRTEAFF; CDR3nt: TGTGCCAGCTCACCAATCGGCAGGGATCGGACTGAAGCTTTCTTT
abundance: -; v_gene: TRBV14; j_gene: TRBJ2-7; d_gene: -; CDR3aa: CASSQMEGGVGRYYEQYF; CDR3nt: TGTGCCAGCAGCCAAATGGAAGGAGGGGTCGGCCGATACTACGAGCAGTACTTC
abundance: -; v_gene: TRBV5-4; j_gene: TRBJ2-1; d_gene: TRBD1; CDR3aa: CASSQTGVDEQFF; CDR3nt: TGTGCCAGCAGCCAGACAGGGGTGGATGAGCAGTTCTTC
abundance: -; v_gene: TRBV25-1; j_gene: TRBJ1-2; d_gene: TRBD1; CDR3aa: CASRIPGGGYTF; CDR3nt: TGTGCCAGCAGAATCCCAGGGGGTGGCTACACCTTC
abundance: few; v_gene: TRBV19; j_gene: TRBJ1-5; d_gene: -; CDR3aa: CASSIDYGGWDQPQHF; CDR3nt: TGTGCCAGTAGTATAGATTACGGGGGTTGGGATCAGCCCCAGCATTTT
abundance: -; v_gene: TRBV5-4; j_gene: TRBJ1-5; d_gene: -; CDR3aa: CASSLGTDPPQHF; CDR3nt: TGTGCCAGCAGCTTGGGGACAGATCCGCCCCAGCATTTT
abundance: -; v_gene: TRBV5-8; j_gene: TRBJ2-5; d_gene: -; CDR3aa: CASSEPRRGADSQYF; CDR3nt: TGTGCCAGCAGTGAGCCTCGCAGGGGGGCCGATTCGCAGTACTTC
abundance: few; v_gene: TRBV7-9; j_gene: TRBJ1-1; d_gene: -; CDR3aa: CASSPSVNTEAFF; CDR3nt: TGTGCCAGCAGCCCGTCAGTGAACACTGAAGCTTTCTTT